A single sample gave rise to the 12 T cell receptor beta chains below, sequenced in a study of blood T cell repertoires in COVID-19. The data were produced by immunoSEQ multiplex PCR, yet TCRdb's version contains in-frame clones alone and is incomplete. Of about 670,000 clones in the sample, approximately 90% were seen once. The sequenced sample consisted of peripheral blood. The source of these receptors is a woman aged 18-30 years with acute or convalescent COVID-19.

Of note for this clone: Mismatch with germline at one junction end may stem from a read error. This chain joins TRBV12-3 or TRBV12-4 and TRBJ1-3; 8 positions agree with TRBD1. The CDR3 has 11 residues. The CDR3, as DNA: TGTGCCAGCAGTTACCCGGGACAGGCCCATTTT. Residues: CASSYPGQAHF.

The rearrangement links TRBV25-1 to TRBJ2-5; 7 bases align to TRBD1. Germline-derived CDR1 and CDR2 are MGHDK and SYGVNS. CDR3 length: 13 residues. Trimming cost V 8 bases and J 2 bases; bases outside gene matches: 5. The CDR3 bases are TGTGCCAGCGTCGGGACAGCTCAAGAGACCCAGTACTTC. Amino acid sequence: CASVGTAQETQYF.

The chain has TRBV6-2 or TRBV6-3 and TRBJ2-6, with D hard to call. Looked up from germline, CDR1 is MNHEY and CDR2 is SVGEGT. CDR3 length: 15 amino acids. V lost 5 bases and J lost 0, with 8 bases in between. Written as DNA, the CDR3 is TGTGCCAGCAGTATCGGCGGCTCTGGGGCCAACGTCCTGACTTTC. Amino acid sequence: CASSIGGSGANVLTF.

The sample holds one count of this clone. CDR3 coding DNA: TGTGCCAGCAGCTCACCACAGGGGGCCAGCTATGGCTACACCTTC. This encodes CASSSPQGASYGYTF. The chain couples TRBV7-8 to TRBJ1-2, with 9 bases that match TRBD1. The CDR3 contains 15 residues. The germline CDR1 and CDR2 sequences are SGHVS and FQNEAQ. V shed 4 bases, J shed 4 bases, and the junction held 7 bases outside the gene matches.

J is TRBJ1-5 and V is TRBV20-1; no clear D. CDR1 DFQATT and CDR2 SNEGSKA come from the germline V gene (reference sequence). Between the trimmed V and J ends, which lost 3 bases and 5 bases, there was a span of 11 bases. This CDR3 comprises 13 residues. CDR3 sequence: CSASSQQYQPQHF. CDR3 sequence (DNA): TGCAGTGCTAGTTCCCAACAGTATCAGCCCCAGCATTTT.

The rearrangement uses TRBV3-1 (or the pseudogene TRBV3-2) and TRBJ2-5; D not resolved. V dropped 2 bases and J dropped 6 bases, with 7 bases sitting between them. Germline V gene lookup returns CDR1 LGHDT and CDR2 YNNKEL (reference sequence). This CDR3 contains 12 residues. The CDR3 sequence: CASSQSLQTQYF. Here the CDR3 DNA reads TGTGCCAGCAGCCAATCCCTACAGACCCAGTACTTC.

This sequence joins TRBV25-1 and TRBJ1-1, with unresolved D. V was shortened by 6 bases and J by 4 bases, with 12 bases between the two germline ends. This CDR3 comprises 13 residues. The germline V gene has CDR1 MGHDK and CDR2 SYGVNS. Here the CDR3 reads CASRTIEGTEAFF. CDR3 sequence (DNA): TGTGCCAGCAGGACCATCGAGGGCACTGAAGCTTTCTTT.

The V and J genes are TRBV9 and TRBJ2-3; 8 nucleotides align to TRBD2. CDR1 is SGDLS, CDR2 YYNGEE, per germline. The junction had 7 bases not matched to a gene; V was cut back by 3 bases and J by 4 bases. The CDR3 has 15 residues. CDR3 in DNA: TGTGCCAGCAGCGCCGGACTCGGGGGGGCAGATACGCAGTATTTT. Translating gives CASSAGLGGADTQYF.

The gene calls are TRBV30 and TRBJ2-7; 8 bases match TRBD2. V shed 0 bases and J 6 bases; nucleotides not matched to a gene: 1. The germline CDR1 and CDR2 sequences are GTSNPN and SVGIG (reference sequence). This CDR3 spans 12 amino acids. CDR3 in DNA: TGTGCCTGGAGTGTTGCGGGGGGCGAGCAGTACTTC. It yields the protein CAWSVAGGEQYF.

The gene calls are TRBV19 and TRBJ1-5; 7 nucleotides align to TRBD1. V dropped 4 bases and J dropped 6; count of bases not matched to a gene: 9. The CDR3 totals 15 residues. The V gene's germline CDR1 is LNHDA and CDR2 SQIVND (reference sequence). The CDR3 is CASSTAGQAVQPQHF. CDR3 DNA sequence: TGTGCCAGTAGTACCGCCGGACAGGCGGTTCAGCCCCAGCATTTT.

The chain couples TRBV18 to TRBJ1-5, with D unclear. V lost 3 bases and J 3 bases, leaving 33 bases between the germline ends. The CDR3 length is 22 residues. Germline lookup yields CDR1 KGHSH and CDR2 LQKENI. In nucleotides, the CDR3 is TGTGCCAGCTCACCCACCCCTTTAAGAATGCTCAGATTTAAATTTCCCAATCAGCCCCAGCATTTT. Protein sequence: CASSPTPLRMLRFKFPNQPQHF.

J is TRBJ2-2 and V is TRBV5-6, with 7 bases aligning to TRBD2. CDR1 is SGHDT and CDR2 is YYEEEE in the germline V gene. V was clipped by 4 bases and J by 5 bases; unmatched bases: 14. The CDR3 length is 17 residues. The CDR3 protein is CASSAPSGGRWTGELFF. CDR3 bases: TGTGCCAGCAGCGCTCCCTCCGGGGGGAGGTGGACCGGGGAGCTGTTTTTT. The whole variable domain, filled in from reference TRBV5-6 and TRBJ2-2, reads DAGVTQSPTHLIKTRGQQVTLRCSPKSGHDTVSWYQQALGQGPQFIFQYYEEEERQRGNFPDRFSGHQFPNYSSELNVNALLLGDSALYLCASSAPSGGRWTGELFFGEGSRLTVL.